This TCR beta chain was recovered during a study of blood T cells in healthy people across ages. The ends lost 7 bases at V and 5 bases at J; junction bases unmatched: 9. Germline V lookup: CDR1 MNHEY, CDR2 SVGAGI. The length of the CDR3 is 14 residues. A second PCR, run for about 7 to 12 cycles, used a sample-barcoded 5' primer plus a J-beta primer mix. Using its own MiXCR run on the 5' RACE reads, TCRdb lists one record per CDR3 protein. Of about 630,000 distinct CDR3 sequences in the sample, 20% to 25% were seen once. This clonotype came up a few times. Its antigen is still unknown. Overall study findings and caveats: It was not possible, with unsorted PBMCs, to conclusively compare naive and antigen-experienced cells.

The J gene is TRBJ2-7, the V gene TRBV6-5, with 9 nucleotides matching TRBD1. Sequenced: blood. This receptor was identified in a man aged 70 or older in good health. DNA for the CDR3: TGTGCCAGCAAGTCCCGGGACAGGGATAACGAGCAGTACTTC. It is translated as CASKSRDRDNEQYF.